The TCR beta chain described here comes from a study of cytomegalovirus exposure and HLA in healthy donors. PCR was performed using 60 Vbeta and 13 Jbeta primers. Profiled with immunoSEQ multiplex PCR; TCRdb holds only in-frame clones, not every one. The data contain approximately 140,000 clones, around 78% of them singletons. Germline CDR1 reads SEHNR; CDR2 reads FQNEAQ (reference sequence). The CDR3 is made up of 15 amino acids. V dropped 6 bases and J dropped 3; count of bases not matched to a gene: 7. The receptor's source is a male donor in good health and CMV-seronegative. The genes are TRBV7-9 and TRBJ2-7; 11 positions agree with TRBD1. Sequencing was carried out using PBMCs. CDR3 amino acids: CASSRGQGAFYEQYF. Here the CDR3 DNA reads TGTGCCAGCAGTCGCGGACAGGGGGCGTTCTACGAGCAGTACTTC.